The present T cell receptor beta chain was sequenced within a study of blood T cell repertoires in COVID-19. Study information: Acute and convalescent COVID-19 specimens originated in the United States, Italy and Spain. The analysed material was cDNA or gDNA that came from T cells, B-cell-depleted T cells, or PBMCs.

The germline CDR1 and CDR2 sequences are LNHNV and YYDKDF (reference sequence). This CDR3 spans 14 amino acids. Trimming removed 1 base at V and 4 bases at J, with 10 bases between. Authors' data handling: Counts of nucleated cells, estimated from reference gene primer amplification, were obtained. Assay: immunoSEQ multiplex PCR; the TCRdb copy retains only in-frame clones and omits some. The D gene and trimming were derived from the DNA, and the V and J assignments and clone size from that table. The table lists about 670,000 clones, 85% to 90% of them singletons. This sequence joins TRBV15 and TRBJ1-2; D unresolved. Sequencing was performed on peripheral blood. This receptor was taken from a woman aged 18-35 years with acute or convalescent COVID-19. Written as DNA, the CDR3 is TGTGCCACCAGCAGAGTCGGCGACTCCTATGGCTACACCTTC. As protein: CATSRVGDSYGYTF. The full variable domain, its missing parts supplied by reference TRBV15 and TRBJ1-2, is DAMVIQNPRYQVTQFGKPVTLSCSQTLNHNVMYWYQQKSSQAPKLLFHYYDKDFNNEADTPDNFQSRRPNTSFCFLDIRSPGLGDTAMYLCATSRVGDSYGYTFGSGTRLTVV.